One T cell receptor (beta chain) is described in this entry. The clone's antigen remains unknown. No base quality information exists; no much larger clone differs at one position. The germline V gene (reference sequence) sets CDR1 to WNHNN and CDR2 to SYGVQD. The CDR3 sequence holds 14 residues, the cysteine and phenylalanine included. The entry retains the CDR3 DNA only, 42 bases that are in frame from base 1. V is shortened by 6 bases, J by 3 bases, and the region joining them spans 12 bases. The library was produced with the immunoSEQ multiplex PCR assay. Sourced from immuneACCESS, this table was stored by TCRdb with only in-frame sequences that have V and J called. A share of the clones is absent; for the studies checked, an unresolved V gene accounts for under half, and the remainder has no known explanation. The sample table lists fewer than 8,000 clones, approximately 74% of them with a count of one. The ten largest clonotypes hold about 1.1% of the sample.

This sample was included in a study of cutaneous CD30+ T cell lymphoproliferative disorder and hepatitis E (dated by TCRdb to 2017 to 2018). The receptor comes from a human donor with a cutaneous T cell lymphoproliferative disorder associated with hepatitis E virus. The V and J genes are TRBV10-1 and TRBJ2-1; no D gene is confidently identified. Sequenced input: blood. The CDR3 protein: CASSPGQDYNEQFF. The DNA is TGCGCCAGCAGCCCCGGGCAGGACTACAATGAGCAGTTCTTC.